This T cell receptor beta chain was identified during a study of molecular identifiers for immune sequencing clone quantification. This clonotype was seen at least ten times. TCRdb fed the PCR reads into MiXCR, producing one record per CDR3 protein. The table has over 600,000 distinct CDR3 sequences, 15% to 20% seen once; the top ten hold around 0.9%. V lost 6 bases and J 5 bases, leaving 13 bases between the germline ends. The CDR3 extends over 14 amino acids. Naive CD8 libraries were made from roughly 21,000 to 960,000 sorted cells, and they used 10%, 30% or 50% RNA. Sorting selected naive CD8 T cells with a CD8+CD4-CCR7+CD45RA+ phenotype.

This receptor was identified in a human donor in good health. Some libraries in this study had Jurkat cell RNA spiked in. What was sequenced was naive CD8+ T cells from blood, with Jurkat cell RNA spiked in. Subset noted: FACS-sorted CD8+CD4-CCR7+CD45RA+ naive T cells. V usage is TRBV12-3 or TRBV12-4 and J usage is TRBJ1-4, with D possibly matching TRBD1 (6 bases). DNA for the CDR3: TGTGCCAGCAGAACCGGGACATCAAATGAAAAACTGTTTTTT. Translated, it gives CASRTGTSNEKLFF.